One and the same sample provided the 18 T cell receptor beta chains below, sequenced in a study of T cell repertoires in cytomegalovirus infection. For these receptors, no antigen is known. MiXCR, run by TCRdb on the reads, gives a single entry per CDR3 protein. The sample comprises about 130,000 distinct CDR3 sequences, about 32% of which are singletons, and 52% rests with the top ten. The specimen was CD8+ T cells from cultured PBMCs, collected from culture after CMV antigen stimulation. The receptors stem from a human donor in good health (CMV status not recorded). Some clones in this sample may be carry-over from other donors' samples.

This clonotype was observed a few times. This chain joins TRBV20-1 and TRBJ1-3; D call uncertain. The V gene's germline CDR1 is DFQATT and CDR2 SNEGSKA (reference sequence). V was trimmed by 0 bases and J by 0 bases, leaving 12 bases between them. There are 16 residues in the CDR3. The CDR3 region is CSARDFGPYSGNTIYF. The CDR3, as DNA: TGCAGTGCTAGAGATTTCGGCCCCTACTCTGGAAACACCATATATTTT.

This clonotype came up once. The chain joins TRBV19 to TRBJ2-1; 7 nucleotides align to TRBD2. Losses at the gene ends were 5 bases for V and 0 bases for J; bases not matched to a gene: 16. The germline V gene encodes CDR1 LNHDA and CDR2 SQIVND (reference sequence). This CDR3 contains 19 residues. CDR3 amino acids: CASSGIMKSAGLSYNEQFF. CDR3 DNA sequence: TGTGCCAGTAGTGGAATTATGAAATCAGCGGGGCTCTCCTACAATGAGCAGTTCTTC.

This clonotype was observed many times. The V gene is TRBV20-1, the J gene TRBJ2-3; D might be TRBD2 (6 bases). The length of the CDR3 is 14 residues. Germline CDR1 reads DFQATT; CDR2 reads SNEGSKA (reference sequence). In nucleotides, the CDR3 is TGCAGCGCCTGGGGTAGCGGAAACACAGATACGCAGTATTTT. Protein: CSAWGSGNTDTQYF.

The V call is TRBV12-3 or TRBV12-4, the J call TRBJ2-1; TRBD2 is a possible D gene (6 bases). The CDR3 totals 12 residues. The V gene lost 11 bases and the J gene lost 8 bases, with 16 bases spanning the gap. CDR3 bases: TGTGCCGCGCGGTTTGGCGGGGATGAGCAGTTCTTC. It codes for CAARFGGDEQFF.

This clonotype has a count of ten or more. The chain combines TRBV7-9 with TRBJ2-7; a possible D gene is TRBD2 (5 bases). Germline CDR1 is SEHNR and CDR2 is FQNEAQ (reference sequence). This CDR3 has 15 amino acids. V was clipped by 4 bases and J by 6 bases, with 19 bases between them. CDR3 sequence: CASSSRIPGEGEQYF. CDR3 coding DNA: TGTGCCAGCAGCTCTAGGATCCCCGGCGAGGGCGAGCAGTACTTC.

CDR3: CASSEVEATYNEQFF. The CDR3 DNA is TGTGCCAGCAGTGAAGTTGAGGCTACTTACAATGAGCAGTTCTTC. The rearrangement links TRBV6-1 to TRBJ2-1; unclear D gene. CDR1 and CDR2 from the germline V gene are MNHNS and SASEGT. Trimming cost V 1 base and J 4 bases, with 11 bases left between them. The CDR3 loop spans 15 amino acids.

The rearrangement uses TRBV9 and TRBJ1-6; D remains unclear. Per the germline V gene, CDR1 is SGDLS and CDR2 is YYNGEE. The germline V and J ends were trimmed by 2 bases and 5 bases, with 5 bases remaining between them. CDR3 length: 13 amino acids. CDR3 residues: CASSVGDNSPLHF. In DNA form, the CDR3 reads TGTGCCAGCAGCGTTGGAGATAATTCACCCCTCCACTTT.

The rearrangement joins TRBV18 to TRBJ1-1; 7 bases are a match to TRBD1. The ends lost 2 bases at V and 7 bases at J; junction bases unmatched: 16. CDR3 length: 17 amino acids. The germline CDR1 and CDR2 sequences are KGHSH and LQKENI. The CDR3, as DNA: TGTGCCAGCTCACCAGGGGCGACCGAGACAGGGCGTTATGAAGCTTTCTTT. The encoded protein is CASSPGATETGRYEAFF. Combining the CDR3 with reference TRBV18 and TRBJ1-1 gives the whole variable domain NAGVMQNPRHLVRRRGQEARLRCSPMKGHSHVYWYRQLPEEGLKFMVYLQKENIIDESGMPKERFSAEFPKEGPSILRIQQVVRGDSAAYFCASSPGATETGRYEAFFGQGTRLTVV.

The genes are TRBV7-9 and TRBJ2-7, with D unresolved. Germline CDR1 reads SEHNR; CDR2 reads FQNEAQ (reference sequence). V gave up 1 base and J gave up 5 bases, with 9 bases separating them. The CDR3 is 13 residues long. CDR3: CASSLGSADEQYF. As DNA, the CDR3 is TGTGCCAGCAGCTTAGGCTCGGCTGACGAGCAGTACTTC.

V gene TRBV19 combines with J gene TRBJ1-6; 9 bases map to TRBD1. Germline trimming cut 3 bases from V and 9 bases from J; bases unmatched to any gene: 3. Germline values: CDR1 LNHDA, CDR2 SQIVND (reference sequence). The CDR3 contains 14 residues. CDR3 nucleotides: TGTGCCAGTAGTATTGGGACAGGGCTTTCACCCCTCCACTTT. Protein: CASSIGTGLSPLHF.

V and J are TRBV7-9 and TRBJ2-1, with 7 positions matching TRBD2. Unmatched junction bases numbered 6, after V lost 6 bases and J lost 1 base. Germline V gene lookup returns CDR1 SEHNR and CDR2 FQNEAQ (reference sequence). CDR3 length: 15 residues. CDR3 nucleotide sequence: TGTGCCAGCAGAAGCGGGGCGCATTCCTACAATGAGCAGTTCTTC. Translation gives CASRSGAHSYNEQFF.

The chain recombines TRBV27 with TRBJ1-2; D is unresolved. The CDR3 contains 14 residues. CDR1 and CDR2 (germline): MNHEY, SMNVEV (reference sequence). V was trimmed by 5 bases and J by 3 bases, leaving 13 bases between them. This chain's CDR3 is CASSLSIDDYGYTF. The CDR3 nucleotides are TGTGCCAGCAGTCTCTCCATCGACGACTATGGCTACACCTTC.

The gene calls are TRBV2 and TRBJ2-7, with 9 bases aligning to TRBD1. Trimming cost V 2 bases and J 4 bases; bases outside gene matches: 9. The CDR3 has 16 amino acids. CDR1 and CDR2 (germline): SNHLY, FYNNEI. CDR3 in amino acids: CASSEWDRAPHYEQYF. In DNA form, the CDR3 reads TGTGCCAGCAGTGAATGGGACAGGGCCCCTCATTACGAGCAGTACTTC. The full variable domain, rest sourced from reference TRBV2 and TRBJ2-7, is EPEVTQTPSHQVTQMGQEVILRCVPISNHLYFYWYRQILGQKVEFLVSFYNNEISEKSEIFDDQFSVERPDGSNFTLKIRSTKLEDSAMYFCASSEWDRAPHYEQYFGPGTRLTVT.

This clonotype was counted a single time. The chain has TRBV11-1 and TRBJ2-3; TRBD2 agrees at 9 bases. The CDR3 length is 16 residues. Per germline, CDR1 SGHAT and CDR2 FQDESV (reference sequence). V gave up 1 base and J gave up 2 bases; unmatched junction bases: 4. The CDR3 is CASSLVAGGATDTQYF. The DNA of the CDR3 is TGTGCCAGCAGCTTAGTCGCGGGGGGGGCCACAGATACGCAGTATTTT.

This clonotype has a handful of counts. The chain links TRBV15 to TRBJ2-2; 11 nucleotides align to TRBD1. The junction had 8 bases not matched to a gene; V was cut back by 2 bases and J by 6 bases. CDR1 and CDR2 (germline): LNHNV, YYDKDF (reference sequence). The CDR3 consists of 17 residues. CDR3 loop: CATSRYRTGGEAGELFF. The CDR3 DNA is TGTGCCACCAGCAGATACCGGACAGGGGGCGAGGCCGGGGAGCTGTTTTTT.

The CDR3: CAISEPVGGGVEAFF. CDR3 nucleotide sequence: TGTGCCATCAGTGAGCCCGTCGGAGGTGGCGTCGAAGCTTTCTTT. The chain links TRBV10-3 to TRBJ1-1; the D is unclear. V gave up 2 bases and J gave up 8 bases, with 18 bases separating them. This CDR3 has 15 residues. CDR1 and CDR2 (germline): ENHRY, SYGVKD.

The genes are TRBV7-6 and TRBJ2-1; 12 nucleotides agree with TRBD2. CDR3 length equals 18 residues. J gave up 8 bases and V 4 bases, and 15 bases lay outside the gene matches. Germline V gene data show CDR1 as SGHVS and CDR2 as FNYEAQ. The CDR3 DNA sequence: TGTGCCAGCAGCTCTACCCGGACTAGCGGGGTCCCGCTCTATGAGCAGTTCTTC. Amino acids: CASSSTRTSGVPLYEQFF.

This chain links TRBV13 with TRBJ2-1; D assignment may be TRBD1 or TRBD2 (5 bases each). CDR1 and CDR2 (germline): PRHDT, FYEKMQ (reference sequence). This CDR3 has 16 residues. V shed 6 bases and J shed 0 bases, with 15 bases lying between them. The CDR3 DNA reads TGTGCCAGCAGTCTCCGTGAGGGGACCTCCTACAATGAGCAGTTCTTC. Amino acids: CASSLREGTSYNEQFF.